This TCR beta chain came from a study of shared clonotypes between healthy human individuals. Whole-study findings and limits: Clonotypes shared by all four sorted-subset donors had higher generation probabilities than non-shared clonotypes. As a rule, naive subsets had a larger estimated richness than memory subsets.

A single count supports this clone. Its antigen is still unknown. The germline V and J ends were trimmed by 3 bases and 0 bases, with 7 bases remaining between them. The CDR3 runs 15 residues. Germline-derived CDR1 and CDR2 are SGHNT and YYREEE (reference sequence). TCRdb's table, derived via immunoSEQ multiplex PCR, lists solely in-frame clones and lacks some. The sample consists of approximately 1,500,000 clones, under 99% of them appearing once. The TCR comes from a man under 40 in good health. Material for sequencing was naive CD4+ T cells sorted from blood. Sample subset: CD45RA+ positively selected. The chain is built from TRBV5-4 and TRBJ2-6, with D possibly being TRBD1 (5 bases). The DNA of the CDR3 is TGTGCCAGCAGCTCACAGGCCTCTGGGGCCAACGTCCTGACTTTC. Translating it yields CASSSQASGANVLTF.